The source of this T cell receptor (beta chain) is a study of blood T cell repertoires in COVID-19. Study overall: Italy, Spain and the United States were the sources of the convalescent and acute COVID-19 samples. T cells, B-cell-depleted T cells, or PBMCs provided the cDNA or gDNA that served as material.

Trimming cost V 6 bases and J 0 bases; bases outside gene matches: 16. This CDR3 comprises 19 residues. CDR1 and CDR2 (germline): SGHVS, FQNEAQ. Sequencing used immunoSEQ multiplex PCR; TCRdb keeps in-frame clones, though not all of them. Of 250,000 or so clones in the sample, nearly 90% are singletons; the top ten hold roughly 0.8%. Sequencing was done on a sample of peripheral blood. The TCR originated in a woman aged 25 to 39 with acute or convalescent COVID-19. The genes are TRBV7-8 and TRBJ1-1, with 10 bases fitting TRBD1. The CDR3: CASSFFSRTGGNLNTEAFF. The CDR3 DNA reads as TGTGCCAGCAGTTTTTTTTCCCGGACAGGGGGGAATCTGAACACTGAAGCTTTCTTT.